This TCR beta chain is drawn from a study of blood T cell repertoires in COVID-19. About the study: Acute and convalescent COVID-19 samples came from the United States, Italy and Spain.

Profiling relied on immunoSEQ multiplex PCR, and the TCRdb table lists in-frame clones only, not all of them. The table shows 35,000 to 45,000 clones, with around 81% occurring only once. This CDR3 is built from 11 residues. V lost 8 bases, J lost 8 bases, and 4 bases stayed unmatched. CDR1 MRHNA and CDR2 SNTAGT come from the germline V gene. The TCR originated in a man aged 50 or older with active COVID-19. The V call is TRBV6-4, the J call TRBJ1-2; 8 positions agree with TRBD1. Sequencing input: peripheral blood. This CDR3 is CASPQGEGYTF. CDR3 nucleotide sequence: TGTGCCAGCCCACAGGGGGAGGGCTACACCTTC.